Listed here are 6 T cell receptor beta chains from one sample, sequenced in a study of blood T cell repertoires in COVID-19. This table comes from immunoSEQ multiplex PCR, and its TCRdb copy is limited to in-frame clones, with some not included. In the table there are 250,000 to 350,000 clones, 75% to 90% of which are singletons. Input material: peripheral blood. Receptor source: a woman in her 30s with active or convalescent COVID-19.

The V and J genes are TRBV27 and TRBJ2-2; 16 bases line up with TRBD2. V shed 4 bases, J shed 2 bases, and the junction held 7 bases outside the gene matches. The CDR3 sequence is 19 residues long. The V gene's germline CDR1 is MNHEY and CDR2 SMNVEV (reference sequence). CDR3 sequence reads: CASSSGLAGGLGNTGELFF. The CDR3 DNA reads TGTGCCAGCAGTTCGGGACTAGCGGGGGGGCTAGGAAACACCGGGGAGCTGTTTTTT.

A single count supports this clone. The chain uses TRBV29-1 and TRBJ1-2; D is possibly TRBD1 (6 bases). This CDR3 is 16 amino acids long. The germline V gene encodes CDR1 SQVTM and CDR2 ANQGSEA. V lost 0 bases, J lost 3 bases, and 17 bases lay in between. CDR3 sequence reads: CSVEDLAGQGHYGYTF. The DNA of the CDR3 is TGCAGCGTTGAAGATCTTGCGGGCCAGGGGCACTATGGCTACACCTTC.

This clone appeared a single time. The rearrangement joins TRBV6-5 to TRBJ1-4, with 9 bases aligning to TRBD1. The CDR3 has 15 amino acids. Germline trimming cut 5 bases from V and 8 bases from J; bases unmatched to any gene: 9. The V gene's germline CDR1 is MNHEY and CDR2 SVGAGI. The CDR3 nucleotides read TGTGCCAGCAGTCGACACAGGGGGCTCGGGGAAAAACTGTTTTTT. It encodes CASSRHRGLGEKLFF.

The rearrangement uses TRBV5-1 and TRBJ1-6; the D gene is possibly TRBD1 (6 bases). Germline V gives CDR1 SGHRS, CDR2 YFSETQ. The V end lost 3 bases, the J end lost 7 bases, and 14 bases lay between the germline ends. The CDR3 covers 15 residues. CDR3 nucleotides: TGCGCCAGCAGCTCACTCACAGGGACGAATTCACCCCTCCACTTT. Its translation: CASSSLTGTNSPLHF.

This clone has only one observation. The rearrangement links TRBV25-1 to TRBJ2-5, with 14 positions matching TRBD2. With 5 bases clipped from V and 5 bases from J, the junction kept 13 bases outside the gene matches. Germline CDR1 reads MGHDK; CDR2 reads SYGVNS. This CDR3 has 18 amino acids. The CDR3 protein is CASSPQTSGGGPWETQYF. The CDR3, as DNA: TGTGCCAGCAGTCCGCAGACTAGCGGGGGGGGCCCTTGGGAGACCCAGTACTTC.

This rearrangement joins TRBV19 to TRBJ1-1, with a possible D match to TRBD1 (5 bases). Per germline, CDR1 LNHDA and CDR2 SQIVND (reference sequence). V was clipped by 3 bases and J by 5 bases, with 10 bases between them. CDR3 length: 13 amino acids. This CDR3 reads CASSIGGGTEAFF. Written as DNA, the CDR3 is TGTGCCAGTAGTATTGGGGGAGGGACTGAAGCTTTCTTT. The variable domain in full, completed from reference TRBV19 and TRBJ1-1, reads DGGITQSPKYLFRKEGQNVTLSCEQNLNHDAMYWYRQDPGQGLRLIYYSQIVNDFQKGDIAEGYSVSREKKESFPLTVTSAQKNPTAFYLCASSIGGGTEAFFGQGTRLTVV.